A single sample gave rise to the 2 T cell receptor beta chains below, sequenced in a study of post-analysis software for immune sequencing data. The antigens of these receptors remain unknown. Findings of the study overall: Included in a set of about five TRBV segments more frequent in patients than controls were TRBV5-6, TRBV5-1 and TRBV20-1.

Libraries were made from TCR beta cDNA, and they carried unique molecular identifiers. TCRdb redid the calling of the PCR reads with MiXCR, one entry per CDR3 protein. The top ten clones hold 4% to 5.5% of a sample with about 820,000 distinct CDR3 sequences, approximately 53% of them seen once. Sequencing was performed on blood. The receptor set was obtained from a girl between 5 and 17 years old with multiple sclerosis.

V is TRBV15 and J is TRBJ2-2; 13 nucleotides agree with TRBD2. After removal of 6 bases from V and 5 bases from J, the junction contained 9 bases not matched to a gene. The CDR3 spans 17 residues. Germline V gene lookup returns CDR1 LNHNV and CDR2 YYDKDF (reference sequence). This CDR3 is CATSSYGLAGETGELFF. The CDR3 nucleotides read TGTGCCACCAGTTCGTATGGACTAGCGGGAGAAACCGGGGAGCTGTTTTTT.

The chain employs TRBV20-1 and TRBJ2-7; TRBD1 matches 7 bases. Unmatched junction bases numbered 19, after V lost 0 bases and J lost 2 bases. The CDR3 is made up of 19 amino acids. Germline V CDR1 and CDR2: DFQATT, SNEGSKA (reference sequence). The CDR3 nucleotides are TGCAGTGCTAGAGATTCGGGTCAGTGGGGCAGGGGGTATCCCTACGAGCAGTACTTC. This translates into CSARDSGQWGRGYPYEQYF.